This T cell receptor (beta chain) was obtained from a study of blood T cell repertoires in COVID-19 (dated by TCRdb to 2019 to 2021). A note on the overall study: The collaborator samples originated in the United States, Italy and Spain and spanned the acute and convalescent phases of COVID-19. Where available, HLA class I and class II types were taken from metadata supplied by the sample provider and were not determined by assay-based typing. The samples were drawn from two sources: the first 160 participants of the ongoing ImmuneRACE study, and 1,000 to 1,500 subjects contributed by 6 global collaborators. The repertoires were released in a freely available public database meant as a resource for research on the immune response to SARS-CoV-2. A de-identified subject ID, COVID-19 status, age in years and sex were almost always included in the sample metadata. The prospective study material was composed of cDNA or gDNA derived from T cells, B-cell-depleted T cells, or PBMCs. Deeply sampled blood TCRbeta repertoires from subjects exposed to, actively infected with, or recovered from COVID-19 were included in the dataset. The study at large found these results: The quantity of clinical and demographic metadata differed by source and by participant and was supplied without curation.

CDR3 length: 14 amino acids, cysteine to phenylalanine. Here the CDR3 DNA is all that survives: 42 bases in frame from base 1. V and J are trimmed by 8 bases and 6 bases, and the gene matches miss 7 bases of the junction. The germline V gene yields MDHEN for CDR1 and SYDVKM for CDR2. Each collaborating institution followed its own protocols to collect whole blood in K2EDTA tubes. For TCRbeta analysis, collaborator samples were shipped as frozen whole blood, as isolated PBMCs, or as DNA extracted from either sample type. Note on this clone: The antigen it recognizes is unknown. Per-base qualities were not stored, and no clone one base away is much larger.

TCRbeta CDR3 regions were amplified from genomic DNA using the immunoSEQ Assay, a bias-controlled multiplex PCR. The paper's processing steps were these. Nucleated cell counts per sample were estimated from amplification of reference gene primers within the assay. To quantify the absolute abundance of each unique TCRbeta CDR3 rearrangement, sequence reads were collapsed and filtered. For each sample, productive Simpson clonality was calculated by taking the square root of Simpson's diversity index across productive rearrangements. This immuneACCESS table, as held by TCRdb, lists in-frame sequences with V and J called but not all clones. Of the missing ones, under half trace to an unresolved V gene in checked studies; the others have no known cause. V and J calls and clone size follow that table, whereas D and trimming were derived from the DNA. The sample table holds roughly 180,000 clones, of which about 85% were seen once. The ten top clones hold under 2.5% of the sample.

The specimen was peripheral blood. The chain is encoded by TRBV28 joined to TRBJ2-2, with 9 bases in between that match TRBD2. This TCR was recovered from a man between 70 and 80 years old with active or convalescent COVID-19. The DNA reads as follows: TGTGCCAGCCGGCTTAGCGGGGGTTCCGGGGAGCTGTTTTTT. Its translation is CASRLSGGSGELFF. The variable domain in full, with residues beyond the CDR3 obtained from the reference TRBV28 and TRBJ2-2 genes, is DVKVTQSSRYLVKRTGEKVFLECVQDMDHENMFWYRQDPGLGLRLIYFSYDVKMKEKGDIPEGYSVSREKKERFSLILESASTNQTSMYLCASRLSGGSGELFFGEGSRLTVL.